This TCR beta chain appears in the sequencing data of a study of T-cell reconstitution after alpha-beta-depleted transplantation in children (dated by TCRdb to about 2016). Study-wide context: Using TCR repertoire profiling, the study followed T-cell immune reconstitution in a quantitative way in children after TCRalphabeta/CD19-depleted allogeneic hematopoietic cell transplantation.

Library preparation used PCR. Sequenced on an Illumina HiSeq 2500. TCR library preparation used molecular barcoding, with unique molecular identifiers applied to normalize quantification of the TCRbeta repertoire. The raw public data were reprocessed by TCRdb itself: fastp quality trimming at Q25, MiXCR clonotype calling, in-frame beta chains only. For every CDR3 protein sequence, its rows merge into one entry that carries the most common genes and DNA. Within this sample are some 200,000 distinct CDR3 sequences, with around 7% of them counted one time only. The ten largest clones represent more than 2.5% of the sample. On this clonotype itself: It lacks a known antigen. Qualities for individual bases were not recorded, and no much larger clone is one base off.

V is cut back by 0 bases and J by 0 bases, with 10 bases in the junction unmatched. Sequences MNHEY (CDR1) and SVGAGI (CDR2) are obtained from the germline V gene. The CDR3 has 19 amino acids, counting the end cysteine and phenylalanine. Only CDR3 DNA is held: 57 bases, read in frame from base 1. The chain was built from TRBV6-5 and TRBJ1-4; 7 junctional bases match TRBD1. Sequenced here: PBMCs from the stem cell graft donor, sampled from the stem cell graft. This clonotype was obtained from a human donor who donated a stem cell graft to a child with Wiskott-Aldrich syndrome. The DNA is as follows: TGTGCCAGCAGTTACTCGTCGAGACAGGGAGCTGCAACTAATGAAAAACTGTTTTTT. It translates to CASSYSSRQGAATNEKLFF.